This record covers a single T cell receptor (beta chain). Its cognate antigen is unknown. This sample stems from a study of CD4+ T cells in melanoma. Whole-study findings and limits: A reported correlation linked neoantigen-specific CD4+ T cells to CD8+, macrophage and B cell function. Reportedly, melanoma neoantigen-specific CD4+ T cells showed varied differentiation states.

The CDR3 length is 16 residues. CDR1 and CDR2 from the germline V gene are SGHAT and FQNNGV. The V gene lost 3 bases and the J gene lost 2 bases, with 15 bases spanning the gap. Generated by immunoSEQ multiplex PCR, the TCRdb table keeps only in-frame clones and is missing some. The table includes around 19,000 clones, 81% detected once. Input material: cells from a culture (not recorded whether cultured in vitro). The rearrangement uses TRBV11-2 and TRBJ2-3, with a weak D call TRBD2 (5 bases). The TCR comes from a human donor with melanoma. In nucleotides, the CDR3 is TGTGCCAGCAGCTTCCTCATTCGGGGTAACACAGATACGCAGTATTTT. This codes for CASSFLIRGNTDTQYF.